This entry is about one TCR beta chain. Its antigen is as yet unknown. Assay used: immunoSEQ multiplex PCR; TCRdb lists only in-frame clones, some missing. There are just under 45,000 clones in the sample; roughly four fifths occur only once, and roughly a tenth lies in the top ten. After removal of 2 bases from V and 9 bases from J, the junction contained 8 bases not matched to a gene. The CDR3 totals 15 residues. Germline CDR1 and CDR2: GTSNPN and SVGIG (reference sequence). Sequencing followed a ViraFEST assay step that expanded antigen-specific CD4+ T cells with viral peptide pools. Subsequent to ten to eleven days of culture, CD4+ T cells were isolated. Vaccine recipients, nucleocapsid antibody negative, had no prior SARS-CoV-2 infection. A half-volume exchange with IL-2 medium occurred on days 3 and 7. These data come from a study of vaccination effects on CD4 cells after COVID-19. Findings and limits, study-wide: Healthy vaccinees had only 1 of 255 vaccine-induced clones cross-react with common cold coronaviruses. The study had few convalescent patients and no early post-infection timepoints. Whether induced by infection or by vaccine, clones showed marked clonal contraction late after vaccination.

This specimen consisted of CD4+ T cells from PBMCs cultured with SARS-CoV-2 spike peptides, obtained before COVID-19 vaccination. This sequence originates from a human donor who received a COVID-19 vaccine. This chain uses TRBV30 with TRBJ1-6; 9 positions match TRBD1. CDR3 protein: CAWSPRDRVSSPLHF. DNA of the CDR3: TGTGCCTGGAGTCCTAGGGACAGGGTTTCTTCACCCCTCCACTTT.